The source of this T cell receptor beta chain is a study of CD8 T cell repertoires and HIV-1 epitope variants. Study-wide points: Six of nine antigen-specific clonotypes appeared cross-reactive to autologous or escape variants.

Worth noting for this clone: No antigen is known for it.

Sequencing of TCR beta CDR3 used immunoSEQ survey depth. The assay was immunoSEQ multiplex PCR, and TCRdb's table has in-frame clones only and misses some. Among about 90,000 clones listed, over 70% were seen once. Sequencing input: uncultured baseline CD8+ T cells from peripheral blood mononuclear cells (PBMCs). The sequence came from a male donor with HIV.

The CDR3 sequence: CASSQAMGAGYTF. The CDR3 DNA follows: TGTGCCAGCAGCCAAGCCATGGGTGCGGGCTACACCTTC. The J gene is TRBJ1-2, the V gene TRBV14; unclear D gene. Germline CDR1 and CDR2: SGHDN and FVKESK. V was clipped by 1 base and J by 8 bases, with 11 bases between them. The CDR3 runs 13 residues.